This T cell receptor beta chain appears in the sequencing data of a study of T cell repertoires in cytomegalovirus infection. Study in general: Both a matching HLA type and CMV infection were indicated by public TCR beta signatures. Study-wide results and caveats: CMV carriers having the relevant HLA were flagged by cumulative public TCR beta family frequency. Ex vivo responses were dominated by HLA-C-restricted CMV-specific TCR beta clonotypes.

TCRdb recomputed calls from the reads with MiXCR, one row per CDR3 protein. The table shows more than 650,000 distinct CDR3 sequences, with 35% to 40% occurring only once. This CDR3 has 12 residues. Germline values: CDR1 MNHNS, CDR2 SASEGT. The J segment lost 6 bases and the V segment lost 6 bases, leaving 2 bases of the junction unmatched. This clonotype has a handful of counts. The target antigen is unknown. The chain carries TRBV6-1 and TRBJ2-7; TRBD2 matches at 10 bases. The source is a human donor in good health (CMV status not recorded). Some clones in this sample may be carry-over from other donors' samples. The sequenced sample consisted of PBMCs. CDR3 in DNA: TGTGCCAGCAGCCGGACTAGCGGCGAGCAGTACTTC. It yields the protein CASSRTSGEQYF.